This TCR beta chain emerged from a study of shared clonotypes between healthy human individuals. This table comes from immunoSEQ multiplex PCR, and its TCRdb copy is limited to in-frame clones, with some not included. The table records over a million clones, about four fifths of them present only once. Donors comprised only Caucasian adults living in Nashville, Tennessee. The sequencing input was memory CD4+ T cells from PBMCs. As for subset: CD45RA-negative fraction. The receptor was derived from a man younger than 30 in good health. Some clones in this sample may be carry-over from other donors' samples.

CDR3 sequence (DNA): TGCGCCAGCAGCTTGGTAGGGACAGGGGGTACAGACGAGCAGTACTTC. Encoded protein: CASSLVGTGGTDEQYF. The V call is TRBV5-1, the J call TRBJ2-7; TRBD1 agrees at 11 bases. Germline CDR1 SGHRS, CDR2 YFSETQ. V dropped 0 bases and J dropped 5; count of bases not matched to a gene: 7. This CDR3 contains 16 residues.